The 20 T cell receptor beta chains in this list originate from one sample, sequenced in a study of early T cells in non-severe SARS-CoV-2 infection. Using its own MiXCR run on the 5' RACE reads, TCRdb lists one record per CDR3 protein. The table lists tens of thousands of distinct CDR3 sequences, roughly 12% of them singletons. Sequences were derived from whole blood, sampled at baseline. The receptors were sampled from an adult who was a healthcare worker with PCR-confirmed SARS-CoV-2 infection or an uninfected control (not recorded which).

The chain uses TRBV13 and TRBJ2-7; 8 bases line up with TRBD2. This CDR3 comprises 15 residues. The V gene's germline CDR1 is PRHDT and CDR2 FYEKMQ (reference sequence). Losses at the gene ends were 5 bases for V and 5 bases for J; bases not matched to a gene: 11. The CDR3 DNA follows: TGTGCCAGCAGCCGGGTAAGCGGGGGCCACGACGAGCAGTACTTC. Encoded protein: CASSRVSGGHDEQYF.

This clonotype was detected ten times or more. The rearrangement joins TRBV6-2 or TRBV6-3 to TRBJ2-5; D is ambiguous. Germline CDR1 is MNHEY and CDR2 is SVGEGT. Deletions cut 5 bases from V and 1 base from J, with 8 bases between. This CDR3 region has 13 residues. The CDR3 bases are TGTGCCAGCAGTGTGACCTCCCAAGAGACCCAGTACTTC. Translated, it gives CASSVTSQETQYF.

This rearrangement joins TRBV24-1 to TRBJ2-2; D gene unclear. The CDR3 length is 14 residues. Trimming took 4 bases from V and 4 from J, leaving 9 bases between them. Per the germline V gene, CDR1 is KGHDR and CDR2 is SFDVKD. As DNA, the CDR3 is TGTGCCACCAGTGAGGAACGTCGCACCGGGGAGCTGTTTTTT. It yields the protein CATSEERRTGELFF.

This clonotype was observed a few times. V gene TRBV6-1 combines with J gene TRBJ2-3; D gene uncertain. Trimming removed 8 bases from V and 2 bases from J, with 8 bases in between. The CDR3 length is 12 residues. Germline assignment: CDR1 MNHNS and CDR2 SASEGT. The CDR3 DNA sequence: TGTGCCAGCGGCGGAGACACAGATACGCAGTATTTT. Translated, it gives CASGGDTDTQYF.

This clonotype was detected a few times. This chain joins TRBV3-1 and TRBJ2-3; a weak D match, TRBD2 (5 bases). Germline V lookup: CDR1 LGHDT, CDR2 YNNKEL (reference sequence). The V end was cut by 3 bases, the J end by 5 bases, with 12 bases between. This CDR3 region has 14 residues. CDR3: CASSHIGRGDTQYF. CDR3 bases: TGTGCCAGCAGCCACATTGGACGGGGAGATACGCAGTATTTT.

The CDR3 DNA is TGCAGTGCTAGAAGTGCCTCTGAGTTTTCAGATACGCAGTATTTT. As protein: CSARSASEFSDTQYF. V gene TRBV20-1 combines with J gene TRBJ2-3; D is unclear. There are 15 residues in the CDR3. Trimming stripped 2 bases from V and 4 bases from J, with 16 bases between. In germline, CDR1 is DFQATT, CDR2 SNEGSKA (reference sequence).

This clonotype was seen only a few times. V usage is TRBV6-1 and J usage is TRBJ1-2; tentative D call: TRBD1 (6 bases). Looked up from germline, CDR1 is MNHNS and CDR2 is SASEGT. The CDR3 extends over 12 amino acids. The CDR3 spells CAAGARTYGYTF. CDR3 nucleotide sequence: TGTGCAGCAGGGGCGCGAACCTATGGCTACACCTTC.

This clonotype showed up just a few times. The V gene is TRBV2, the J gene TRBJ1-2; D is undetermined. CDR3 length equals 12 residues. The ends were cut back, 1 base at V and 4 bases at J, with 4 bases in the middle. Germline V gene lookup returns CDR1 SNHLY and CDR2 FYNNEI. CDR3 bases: TGTGCCAGCAGTGAAGGAACCTATGGCTACACCTTC. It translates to CASSEGTYGYTF.

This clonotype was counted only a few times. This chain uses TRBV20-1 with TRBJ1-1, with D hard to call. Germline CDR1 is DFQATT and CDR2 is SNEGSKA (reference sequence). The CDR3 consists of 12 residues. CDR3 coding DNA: TGCAGCCCAAAAGTCAGGAACACTGAAGCTTTCTTT. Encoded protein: CSPKVRNTEAFF.

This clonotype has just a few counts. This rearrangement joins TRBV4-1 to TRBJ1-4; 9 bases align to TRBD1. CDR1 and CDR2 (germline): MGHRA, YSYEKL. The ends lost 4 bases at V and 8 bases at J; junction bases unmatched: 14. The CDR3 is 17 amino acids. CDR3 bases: TGCGCCAGCAGCCGTTCAGCCTATAGACAGGGGGAGGAAAAACTGTTTTTT. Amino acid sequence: CASSRSAYRQGEEKLFF.

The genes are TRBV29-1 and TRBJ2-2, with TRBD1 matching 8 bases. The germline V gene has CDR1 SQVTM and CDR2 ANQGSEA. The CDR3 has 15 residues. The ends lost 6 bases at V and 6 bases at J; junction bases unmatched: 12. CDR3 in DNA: TGCAGCGTCCTGAAACGGACAGGGTTGGCCGGGGAGCTGTTTTTT. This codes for CSVLKRTGLAGELFF.

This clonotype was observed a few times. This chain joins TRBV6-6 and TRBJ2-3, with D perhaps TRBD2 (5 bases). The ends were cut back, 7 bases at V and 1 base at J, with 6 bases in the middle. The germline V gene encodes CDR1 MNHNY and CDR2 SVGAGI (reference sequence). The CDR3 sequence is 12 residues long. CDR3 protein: CASTGGTDTQYF. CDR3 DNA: TGTGCCAGCACCGGGGGCACAGATACGCAGTATTTT.

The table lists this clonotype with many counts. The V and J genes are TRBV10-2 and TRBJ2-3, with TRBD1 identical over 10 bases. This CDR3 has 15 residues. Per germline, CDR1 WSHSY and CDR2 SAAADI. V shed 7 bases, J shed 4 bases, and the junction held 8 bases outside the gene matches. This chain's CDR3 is CASNPRDRGADTQYF. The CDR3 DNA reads TGCGCCAGCAATCCACGGGACAGGGGAGCAGATACGCAGTATTTT.

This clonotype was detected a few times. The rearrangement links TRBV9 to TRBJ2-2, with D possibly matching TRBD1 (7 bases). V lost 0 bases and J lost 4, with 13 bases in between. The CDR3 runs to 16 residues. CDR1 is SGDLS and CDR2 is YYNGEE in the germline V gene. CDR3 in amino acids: CASSVGQGGGTGELFF. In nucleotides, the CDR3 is TGTGCCAGCAGCGTAGGACAGGGAGGAGGCACCGGGGAGCTGTTTTTT.

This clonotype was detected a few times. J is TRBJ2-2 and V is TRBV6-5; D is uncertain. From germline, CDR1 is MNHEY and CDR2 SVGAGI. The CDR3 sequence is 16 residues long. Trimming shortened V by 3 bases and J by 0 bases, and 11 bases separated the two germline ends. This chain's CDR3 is CASSYYMVSNTGELFF. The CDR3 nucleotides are TGTGCCAGCAGTTATTACATGGTTTCGAACACCGGGGAGCTGTTTTTT.

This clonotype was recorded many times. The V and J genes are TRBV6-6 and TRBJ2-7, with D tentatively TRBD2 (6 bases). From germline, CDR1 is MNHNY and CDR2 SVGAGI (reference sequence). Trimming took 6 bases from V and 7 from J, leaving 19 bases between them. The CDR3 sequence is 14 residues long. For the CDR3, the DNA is TGTGCCAGCAGGGACCCTACACATGGGGGGGAGCAGTACTTC. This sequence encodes CASRDPTHGGEQYF.

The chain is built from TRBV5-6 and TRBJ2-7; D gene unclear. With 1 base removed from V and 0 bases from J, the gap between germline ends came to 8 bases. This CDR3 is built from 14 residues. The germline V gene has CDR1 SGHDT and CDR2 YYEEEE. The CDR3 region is CASSLYVLSYEQYF. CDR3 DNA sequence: TGTGCCAGCAGCTTGTATGTCCTCTCCTACGAGCAGTACTTC.

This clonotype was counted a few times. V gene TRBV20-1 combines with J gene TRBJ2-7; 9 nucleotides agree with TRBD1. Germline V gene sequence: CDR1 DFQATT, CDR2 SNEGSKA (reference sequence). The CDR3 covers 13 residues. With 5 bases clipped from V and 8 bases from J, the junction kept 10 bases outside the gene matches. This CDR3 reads CSAYGTGRNKQYF. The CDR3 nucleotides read TGCAGTGCTTACGGGACAGGGAGGAACAAGCAGTACTTC.

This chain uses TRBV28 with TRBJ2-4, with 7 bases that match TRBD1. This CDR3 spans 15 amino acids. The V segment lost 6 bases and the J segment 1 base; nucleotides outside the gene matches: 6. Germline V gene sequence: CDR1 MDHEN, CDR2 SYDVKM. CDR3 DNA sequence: TGTGCCAGCAGCACTCAGGGGGATGCCAAAAACATTCAGTACTTC. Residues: CASSTQGDAKNIQYF. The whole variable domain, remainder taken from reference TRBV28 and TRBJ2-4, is DVKVTQSSRYLVKRTGEKVFLECVQDMDHENMFWYRQDPGLGLRLIYFSYDVKMKEKGDIPEGYSVSREKKERFSLILESASTNQTSMYLCASSTQGDAKNIQYFGAGTRLSVL.

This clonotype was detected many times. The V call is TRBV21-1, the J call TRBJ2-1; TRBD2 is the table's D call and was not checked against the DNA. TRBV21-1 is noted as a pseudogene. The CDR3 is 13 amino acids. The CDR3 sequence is CASSKREGDEQFF. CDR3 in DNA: TGTGCCAGCAGCAAAAGGGAGGGGGATGAGCAGTTCTTC.